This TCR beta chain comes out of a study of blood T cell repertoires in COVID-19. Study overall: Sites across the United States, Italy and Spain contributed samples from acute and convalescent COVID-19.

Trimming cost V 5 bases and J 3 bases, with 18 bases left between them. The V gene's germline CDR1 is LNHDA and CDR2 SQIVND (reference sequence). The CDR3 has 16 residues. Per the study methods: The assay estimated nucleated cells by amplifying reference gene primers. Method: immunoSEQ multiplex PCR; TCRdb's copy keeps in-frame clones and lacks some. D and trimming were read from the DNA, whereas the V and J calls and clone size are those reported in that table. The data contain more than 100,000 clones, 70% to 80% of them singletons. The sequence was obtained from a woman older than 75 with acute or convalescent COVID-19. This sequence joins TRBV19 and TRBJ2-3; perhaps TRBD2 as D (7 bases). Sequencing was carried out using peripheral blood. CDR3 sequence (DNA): TGTGCCAGTAGTGCGGGGGCAGGGATATTAACAGATACGCAGTATTTT. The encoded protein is CASSAGAGILTDTQYF.